The clone carrying this TCR beta chain was seen more than once but under ten times. V dropped 5 bases and J dropped 0; count of bases not matched to a gene: 2. The CDR3 length is 14 residues. Per the germline V gene, CDR1 is MNHEY and CDR2 is SVGEGT. The data were obtained in a study of blood T cells in healthy people across ages. There were healthy Caucasian individuals from Russia, aged about 6 to 100, serving as donors. Together with a sample-barcoded 5' primer, a J-beta primer mix was included in a second PCR lasting about 7 to 12 cycles. TCRdb analysed the 5' RACE reads with MiXCR anew, one entry per CDR3 protein. The table has under 800,000 distinct CDR3 sequences, roughly 43% seen once; the top ten hold roughly 19%.

V and J are TRBV6-2 or TRBV6-3 and TRBJ2-3; 7 positions match TRBD1. Material for sequencing was blood. This TCR derives from a woman in her fifties or sixties in good health. CDR3 loop: CASSRDRSTDTQYF. The CDR3 DNA follows: TGTGCCAGCAGTCGGGACAGAAGCACAGATACGCAGTATTTT.